Shown below are 23 T cell receptor beta chains from a single sample sequenced in a study. TCRdb fed the RT-PCR reads into MiXCR, producing one record per CDR3 protein. The sample carries around 700,000 distinct CDR3 sequences, approximately 15% recorded once. The sequencing input was memory CD4+ T cells from blood. These receptors came from a female donor in good health, serving as a healthy control.

This clonotype turned up a few times. This chain joins TRBV28 and TRBJ2-5, with TRBD1 matching 12 bases. Germline lookup yields CDR1 MDHEN and CDR2 SYDVKM. The V gene end was trimmed by 4 bases and the J gene end by 6 bases; junction bases not matched to a gene: 6. This CDR3 spans 15 amino acids. CDR3 DNA sequence: TGTGCCAGCAGTTCGGGACAGGGGGCGGGTCAGACCCAGTACTTC. Its translation is CASSSGQGAGQTQYF.

This clonotype was found a few times. The chain is built from TRBV6-6 and TRBJ1-1; D perhaps matches TRBD1 (5 bases). CDR1 and CDR2 (germline): MNHNY, SVGAGI (reference sequence). This CDR3 is built from 16 residues. V lost 4 bases and J 1 base, leaving 16 bases between the germline ends. CDR3 nucleotide sequence: TGTGCCAGCAGTTCGCCAGGGAAGAGGGGGAACACTGAAGCTTTCTTT. It codes for CASSSPGKRGNTEAFF.

There are a few counts of this clonotype. V is TRBV29-1 and J is TRBJ1-2; no firm D call. Germline V gene sequence: CDR1 SQVTM, CDR2 ANQGSEA. V lost 3 bases to trimming and J lost 3 bases, with 8 bases between them. The CDR3 spans 12 residues. CDR3 sequence reads: CSVDGGYYGYTF. CDR3 nucleotide sequence: TGCAGCGTTGATGGTGGCTACTATGGCTACACCTTC.

This clonotype was recorded only once. This chain connects TRBV5-1 to TRBJ2-7; D gene uncertain. V was trimmed by 0 bases and J by 6 bases, leaving 13 bases between them. The germline V gene has CDR1 SGHRS and CDR2 YFSETQ. This CDR3 has 14 amino acids. Here the CDR3 reads CASSLAGATTEQYF. Here the CDR3 DNA reads TGCGCCAGCAGCTTGGCCGGAGCGACAACCGAGCAGTACTTC.

The V call is TRBV20-1, the J call TRBJ2-1; D is undetermined. Germline V gives CDR1 DFQATT, CDR2 SNEGSKA (reference sequence). The CDR3 covers 10 residues. Trimming left V 3 bases short and J 9 bases short, with 6 bases between. Here the CDR3 DNA reads TGCAGTGCTAGTGTGGCTGAGCAGTTCTTC. Translating gives CSASVAEQFF.

This clonotype was seen many times. The V call is TRBV27, the J call TRBJ1-2; D is perhaps TRBD1 (5 bases). The CDR3 length is 16 residues. Germline loops: CDR1 MNHEY, CDR2 SMNVEV (reference sequence). Trimming removed 5 bases from V and 5 bases from J, with 21 bases in between. The CDR3 region has the DNA TGTGCCAGCAGTCCAAGGACGGGGGTTTGGGGATATGGCTACACCTTC. Translated: CASSPRTGVWGYGYTF.

V gene TRBV20-1 combines with J gene TRBJ2-1, with D possibly being TRBD2 (6 bases). The CDR3 is 14 residues long. V dropped 6 bases and J dropped 2 bases, with 14 bases sitting between them. Germline V CDR1 and CDR2: DFQATT, SNEGSKA (reference sequence). The CDR3 loop is CSAHREPAYNEQFF. CDR3 bases: TGCAGTGCGCATCGGGAGCCAGCCTACAATGAGCAGTTCTTC.

This clonotype was found many times. The chain combines TRBV20-1 with TRBJ2-3, with D maybe TRBD1 (6 bases). Trimming took off 0 bases at V and 6 bases at J, with 13 bases between the two ends. The CDR3 runs 14 residues. Germline CDR1 reads DFQATT; CDR2 reads SNEGSKA (reference sequence). In nucleotides, the CDR3 is TGCAGTGCTAGAGACTTAGGGGGAGCGGATACGCAGTATTTT. Protein sequence: CSARDLGGADTQYF.

At least ten counts were recorded for this clonotype. The rearrangement joins TRBV11-2 to TRBJ2-3, with a weak D call TRBD2 (5 bases). V lost 1 base and J 3 bases, leaving 11 bases between the germline ends. This CDR3 is built from 15 residues. Germline CDR1 is SGHAT and CDR2 is FQNNGV. In DNA, the CDR3 is TGTGCCAGCAGCTTAGCGGGGTTCGGGACAGATACGCAGTATTTT. This gives the protein CASSLAGFGTDTQYF. Based on the CDR3 plus reference TRBV11-2 and TRBJ2-3, the full variable domain is EAGVAQSPRYKIIEKRQSVAFWCNPISGHATLYWYQQILGQGPKLLIQFQNNGVVDDSQLPKDRFSAERLKGVDSTLKIQPAKLEDSAVYLCASSLAGFGTDTQYFGPGTRLTVL.

The chain couples TRBV4-1 to TRBJ1-2; D ambiguous. The CDR3 has 15 amino acids. Per the germline V gene, CDR1 is MGHRA and CDR2 is YSYEKL. The germline V and J ends were trimmed by 0 bases and 4 bases, with 12 bases remaining between them. CDR3 nucleotides: TGCGCCAGCAGCCAAGAATCCGGCTTTGGCTATGGCTACACCTTC. It encodes CASSQESGFGYGYTF.

The table lists this clonotype with a few counts. The chain has TRBV5-1 and TRBJ2-1, with 14 bases identical to TRBD2. In germline, CDR1 is SGHRS, CDR2 YFSETQ. The CDR3 loop spans 15 amino acids. The trim removed 4 bases at V and 8 bases at J, leaving 5 bases unmatched. Here the CDR3 DNA reads TGCGCCAGCAGCGCGGGACTAGCGGGAGCAGATGAGCAGTTCTTC. Encoded protein: CASSAGLAGADEQFF.

J is TRBJ2-6 and V is TRBV12-3 or TRBV12-4; D may correspond to TRBD1 or TRBD2 (7 bases each). V was pared by 7 bases and J by 2 bases, with 12 bases between. The CDR3 consists of 15 residues. The CDR3 protein is CASTQGGAGANVLTF. CDR3 in DNA: TGTGCCAGCACCCAGGGGGGGGCTGGGGCCAACGTCCTGACTTTC.

This clonotype was seen repeatedly, ten times or more. In DNA form, the CDR3 reads TGTGCCAGCAGTTACGTCCACGGAAACACCATATATTTT. Residues: CASSYVHGNTIYF. This chain connects TRBV6-5 to TRBJ1-3; D remains ambiguous. CDR3 size: 13 residues. CDR1 and CDR2 (germline): MNHEY, SVGAGI. The germline V and J ends were trimmed by 2 bases and 4 bases, with 6 bases remaining between them.

This clonotype was recorded many times. The genes are TRBV29-1 and TRBJ1-2, with D hard to call. There are 12 residues in the CDR3. V lost 4 bases, J lost 4 bases, and 10 bases lay in between. CDR1 is SQVTM and CDR2 is ANQGSEA in the germline V gene. The CDR3 DNA sequence: TGCAGCGTTGCGACGGACCTCTATGGCTACACCTTC. Residues: CSVATDLYGYTF.

The J gene is TRBJ2-5, the V gene TRBV5-1, with D perhaps given as TRBD1 or TRBD2 (5 bases each). The length of the CDR3 is 14 residues. From germline, CDR1 is SGHRS and CDR2 YFSETQ. Trimming left V 4 bases short and J 0 bases short, with 10 bases between. The CDR3 sequence: CASSRDGNQETQYF. CDR3 nucleotide sequence: TGCGCCAGCAGCAGGGACGGAAACCAAGAGACCCAGTACTTC.

This clonotype was seen many times. The chain uses TRBV20-1 and TRBJ2-5; D perhaps matches TRBD1 (5 bases). CDR1 and CDR2 from the germline V gene are DFQATT and SNEGSKA (reference sequence). The CDR3 is 12 amino acids. V lost 1 base, J lost 5 bases, and 8 bases lay in between. CDR3 in DNA: TGCAGTGCTAGAGTACAGGCCGAGACCCAGTACTTC. Protein: CSARVQAETQYF.

The V gene is TRBV6-6, the J gene TRBJ1-4; D is possibly TRBD1 (5 bases). The germline V gene has CDR1 MNHNY and CDR2 SVGAGI (reference sequence). V lost 6 bases to trimming and J lost 8 bases, with 16 bases between them. This CDR3 has 14 amino acids. CDR3 nucleotide sequence: TGTGCCAGCAGCTTAGGTTCGGGGGTAGAAAAACTGTTTTTT. Protein: CASSLGSGVEKLFF.

This rearrangement joins TRBV24-1 to TRBJ2-3; 8 bases are a match to TRBD1. CDR3 size: 15 residues. V was clipped by 6 bases and J by 0 bases; unmatched bases: 4. Germline loops: CDR1 KGHDR, CDR2 SFDVKD. The chain's CDR3 is CATSFGQGSTDTQYF. In nucleotides, the CDR3 is TGTGCCACCAGTTTCGGACAGGGTAGCACAGATACGCAGTATTTT.

This clonotype was observed a few times. The CDR3 coding sequence is TGTGCCAGCACTCTCGGCAGGGCCCTCGCTAATGGCTACACCTTC. Translation gives CASTLGRALANGYTF. V usage is TRBV28 and J usage is TRBJ1-2; D might be TRBD1 (5 bases). The V gene's germline CDR1 is MDHEN and CDR2 SYDVKM. The CDR3 loop spans 15 amino acids. With 7 bases removed from V and 6 bases from J, the gap between germline ends came to 21 bases.

The chain combines TRBV7-2 with TRBJ2-7; no reliable D call. With 1 base removed from V and 7 bases from J, the gap between germline ends came to 11 bases. The CDR3 extends over 13 amino acids. Germline values: CDR1 SGHTA, CDR2 FQGNSA. CDR3 protein: CASSLVTFQEQYF. The CDR3 bases are TGTGCCAGCAGCTTAGTAACGTTTCAGGAGCAGTACTTC.

This clonotype was detected ten times or more. This chain uses TRBV5-5 with TRBJ2-7; D possibly uses TRBD1 or TRBD2 (5 bases each). V dropped 2 bases and J dropped 2 bases, with 17 bases sitting between them. Germline V gene data show CDR1 as SGHKS and CDR2 as YYEKEE (reference sequence). The CDR3 is 16 residues long. The CDR3 DNA reads as TGTGCCAGCAGCTTCCCTCCGGGGCACCCGGCCTACGAGCAGTACTTC. Residues: CASSFPPGHPAYEQYF.

In DNA, the CDR3 is TGCGCCAGCAGCTCGAACTCCAGGACAGGGGGGACCGGGGAGCTGTTTTTT. This gives the protein CASSSNSRTGGTGELFF. The chain is built from TRBV5-1 and TRBJ2-2; 10 bases are a match to TRBD1. CDR1 and CDR2 from the germline V gene are SGHRS and YFSETQ. The CDR3 contains 17 residues. After removal of 3 bases from V and 5 bases from J, the junction contained 10 bases not matched to a gene.

This clonotype was recorded a few times. The genes are TRBV24-1 and TRBJ1-1; D gene unclear. V lost 5 bases to trimming and J lost 3 bases, with 9 bases between them. The CDR3 covers 13 residues. Germline assignment: CDR1 KGHDR and CDR2 SFDVKD. The CDR3 DNA reads TGTGCCACCAGTGGTTCCCCGGACACTGAAGCTTTCTTT. Translating it yields CATSGSPDTEAFF.